The next 21 T cell receptor beta chains were all read from a single sample in a study of T cell responses to AZD1222 COVID-19 vaccine (dated by TCRdb to about 2021). The time point label, as the study defines it: baseline before first vaccination. Libraries were made using the immunoSEQ multiplex PCR assay. The source is immuneACCESS, and TCRdb retained only in-frame sequences with V and J called. Part of the clones is not carried over; for the studies checked, unresolved V genes explain less than half of this, and the remainder is unexplained. This sample lists some 74,000 clones; around 81% were detected once. The ten largest clones add up to 20% to 25% of the sample. Sequenced here: peripheral blood, sampled on day 0 of AZD1222 vaccination. These TCRs come from an adult in good health.

V and J are TRBV19 and TRBJ2-2, with 11 bases identical to TRBD2. CDR1 and CDR2 (germline): LNHDA, SQIVND (reference sequence). The V gene end was trimmed by 8 bases and the J gene end by 0 bases; junction bases not matched to a gene: 5. The CDR3 has 16 residues. The CDR3 here is CASSVAGGPNTGELFF. Here the CDR3 DNA reads TGTGCCAGTTCAGTAGCGGGGGGGCCGAACACCGGGGAGCTGTTTTTT.

The V and J genes are TRBV4-1 and TRBJ2-1; D is undetermined. V lost 0 bases and J 12 bases, leaving 6 bases between the germline ends. Germline CDR1 is MGHRA and CDR2 is YSYEKL. The CDR3 runs to 11 residues. CDR3 sequence (DNA): TGCGCCAGCAGCCAAGATACCCTGCAGTTCTTC. Translating gives CASSQDTLQFF.

This rearrangement joins TRBV19 to TRBJ2-1; TRBD1 is a possible D gene (6 bases). This CDR3 spans 14 amino acids. Germline V CDR1 and CDR2: LNHDA, SQIVND (reference sequence). Trimming took off 3 bases at V and 2 bases at J, with 8 bases between the two ends. The CDR3 loop reads CASSIRGTYNEQFF. The CDR3 bases are TGTGCCAGTAGTATCAGGGGCACCTACAATGAGCAGTTCTTC.

The V gene is TRBV10-3, the J gene TRBJ1-1, with D maybe TRBD1 (5 bases). Germline-derived CDR1 and CDR2 are ENHRY and SYGVKD. This CDR3 has 15 amino acids. Trimming shortened V by 4 bases and J by 1 base, and 13 bases separated the two germline ends. CDR3 region: CAISVGGGANTEAFF. The DNA of the CDR3 is TGTGCCATCAGTGTAGGCGGGGGTGCGAACACTGAAGCTTTCTTT.

This clone was seen only once. This sequence joins TRBV25-1 and TRBJ2-1; TRBD2 matches at 7 bases. The V and J ends lost 2 bases and 7 bases, in that order; junction bases with no gene match: 14. Per the germline V gene, CDR1 is MGHDK and CDR2 is SYGVNS. This CDR3 contains 17 residues. CDR3 DNA sequence: TGTGCCAGCAGTGAAAGTTGGAGCGGGACCGGGGGGAATGAGCAGTTCTTC. Encoded protein: CASSESWSGTGGNEQFF.

The rearrangement links TRBV24-1 to TRBJ1-3; D is unresolved. The germline V gene encodes CDR1 KGHDR and CDR2 SFDVKD. CDR3 length: 16 amino acids. The V and J ends lost 6 bases and 2 bases respectively, with 16 bases between them. CDR3: CATSWAGLRAGNTIYF. Written as DNA, the CDR3 is TGTGCCACCAGTTGGGCAGGACTTAGAGCTGGAAACACCATATATTTT.

The chain combines TRBV24-1 with TRBJ1-2; TRBD1 is a possible D gene (5 bases). The V end lost 4 bases, the J end lost 4 bases, and 9 bases lay between the germline ends. CDR1 and CDR2 (germline): KGHDR, SFDVKD. This CDR3 contains 13 residues. The CDR3 region has the DNA TGTGCCACCAGTGACCGGGACGGCTATGGCTACACCTTC. As protein: CATSDRDGYGYTF.

The chain recombines TRBV7-9 with TRBJ2-3; possibly TRBD1 or TRBD2 for D (6 bases each). Trimming pared 6 bases from V and 5 bases from J, leaving 15 bases between. Germline V gene sequence: CDR1 SEHNR, CDR2 FQNEAQ (reference sequence). This CDR3 is 14 amino acids long. This chain's CDR3 is CASRGGIEGDTQYF. The CDR3 coding sequence is TGTGCCAGCAGAGGGGGGATTGAGGGAGATACGCAGTATTTT.

This clone was seen a few times. The rearrangement uses TRBV18 and TRBJ1-2, with D maybe TRBD1 (6 bases). From germline, CDR1 is KGHSH and CDR2 LQKENI. V was shortened by 6 bases and J by 2 bases, with 19 bases between the two germline ends. The CDR3 extends over 16 amino acids. In DNA, the CDR3 is TGTGCCAGCTCCCGACAAGGAGTTAGGGGGAACTATGGCTACACCTTC. It specifies CASSRQGVRGNYGYTF.

V usage is TRBV7-9 and J usage is TRBJ1-2; the D is unclear. Germline CDR1 SEHNR, CDR2 FQNEAQ (reference sequence). V dropped 5 bases and J dropped 0 bases, with 10 bases sitting between them. The CDR3 has 14 residues. The CDR3, as DNA: TGTGCCAGCAGCAACCAGATTTCTAACTATGGCTACACCTTC. Protein: CASSNQISNYGYTF.

The CDR3 sequence is CASSQGGTTSREQYF. DNA for the CDR3: TGCGCCAGCAGCCAGGGGGGGACTACAAGCCGCGAGCAGTACTTC. The chain uses TRBV4-1 and TRBJ2-7, with TRBD2 identical over 7 bases. The CDR3 sequence is 15 residues long. V gave up 3 bases and J gave up 6 bases; unmatched junction bases: 11. The germline V gene has CDR1 MGHRA and CDR2 YSYEKL.

The CDR3 nucleotides read TGTGCCAGCAGCTTAGAGGCCTCAGGGGCCGGGGAGCTGTTTTTT. Amino acids: CASSLEASGAGELFF. The V and J genes are TRBV11-2 and TRBJ2-2, with D possibly being TRBD1 (6 bases). Germline CDR1 and CDR2: SGHAT and FQNNGV. The ends were cut back, 0 bases at V and 6 bases at J, with 11 bases in the middle. This CDR3 comprises 15 residues.

The genes are TRBV5-1 and TRBJ1-5; possible D gene TRBD1, 5 bases. V was cut by 0 bases and J by 4 bases, with 17 bases left in between. This CDR3 region has 17 residues. The germline gives CDR1 SGHRS, CDR2 YFSETQ. The CDR3, as DNA: TGCGCCAGCAGCTTGGCTCCTTCCGGGACCGAGAATCAGCCCCAGCATTTT. Translating it yields CASSLAPSGTENQPQHF.

The chain recombines TRBV24-1 with TRBJ2-3; no clear D gene. The V end was cut by 6 bases, the J end by 0 bases, with 9 bases between. The V gene's germline CDR1 is KGHDR and CDR2 SFDVKD. The CDR3 has 14 residues. CDR3 coding DNA: TGTGCCACCAGTATGTGGGGTAGCACAGATACGCAGTATTTT. Its translation: CATSMWGSTDTQYF.

The chain combines TRBV7-3 with TRBJ1-2, with D unresolved. This CDR3 is 14 amino acids long. Germline loops: CDR1 SGHTA, CDR2 FQGTGA. V lost 1 base and J 2 bases, leaving 8 bases between the germline ends. The DNA of the CDR3 is TGTGCCAGCAGCTTAAGTCCGGGGAACTATGGCTACACCTTC. This translates into CASSLSPGNYGYTF.

The rearrangement uses TRBV5-1 and TRBJ2-2, with a weak D call TRBD2 (6 bases). Looked up from germline, CDR1 is SGHRS and CDR2 is YFSETQ. The CDR3 length is 15 residues. V was clipped by 0 bases and J by 7 bases, with 13 bases between them. CDR3 nucleotide sequence: TGCGCCAGCAGCTTGGCCGCGGGAATTGGCGGGGAGCTGTTTTTT. Protein: CASSLAAGIGGELFF.

The chain combines TRBV2 with TRBJ1-5; the D is unclear. Looked up from germline, CDR1 is SNHLY and CDR2 is FYNNEI. The CDR3 is 13 amino acids. V dropped 5 bases and J dropped 10 bases, with 15 bases sitting between them. CDR3 sequence (DNA): TGTGCCAGCAGTTCGGCAGGTATAGGTCCCCAGCATTTT. Its translation: CASSSAGIGPQHF.

This chain uses TRBV6-5 with TRBJ2-3; TRBD2 agrees at 13 bases. V was pared by 4 bases and J by 5 bases, with 3 bases of the junction left unmatched. Looked up from germline, CDR1 is MNHEY and CDR2 is SVGAGI. The CDR3 runs to 15 residues. The CDR3 DNA sequence: TGTGCCAGCAGTTTACTAGCGGGGGGGGTAGATACGCAGTATTTT. Residues: CASSLLAGGVDTQYF.

V is TRBV5-1 and J is TRBJ1-6; weak D call: TRBD1 (6 bases). Trimming shortened V by 1 base and J by 3 bases, and 14 bases separated the two germline ends. The CDR3 sequence is 17 residues long. Germline CDR1 and CDR2: SGHRS and YFSETQ. DNA of the CDR3: TGCGCCAGCAGCTTGACCGGGACATCCGACTATAATTCACCCCTCCACTTT. Protein: CASSLTGTSDYNSPLHF.

V gene TRBV30 combines with J gene TRBJ1-2; perhaps TRBD1 as D (5 bases). Trimming removed 3 bases at V and 7 bases at J, with 24 bases between. The germline V gene has CDR1 GTSNPN and CDR2 SVGIG (reference sequence). The CDR3 extends over 16 amino acids. The CDR3 DNA reads TGTGCCTGGAGGGGCCCCTCCCGGGGCCTCGTCGGTGGCTACACCTTC. Its protein product is CAWRGPSRGLVGGYTF.

V and J are TRBV5-1 and TRBJ2-5; 8 bases align to TRBD1. CDR3 length: 16 residues. The J segment lost 3 bases and the V segment lost 3 bases, leaving 10 bases of the junction unmatched. Germline V lookup: CDR1 SGHRS, CDR2 YFSETQ. DNA of the CDR3: TGCGCCAGCAGCTGGGGGACAGGTGGTACCGAAGAGACCCAGTACTTC. Encoded protein: CASSWGTGGTEETQYF.